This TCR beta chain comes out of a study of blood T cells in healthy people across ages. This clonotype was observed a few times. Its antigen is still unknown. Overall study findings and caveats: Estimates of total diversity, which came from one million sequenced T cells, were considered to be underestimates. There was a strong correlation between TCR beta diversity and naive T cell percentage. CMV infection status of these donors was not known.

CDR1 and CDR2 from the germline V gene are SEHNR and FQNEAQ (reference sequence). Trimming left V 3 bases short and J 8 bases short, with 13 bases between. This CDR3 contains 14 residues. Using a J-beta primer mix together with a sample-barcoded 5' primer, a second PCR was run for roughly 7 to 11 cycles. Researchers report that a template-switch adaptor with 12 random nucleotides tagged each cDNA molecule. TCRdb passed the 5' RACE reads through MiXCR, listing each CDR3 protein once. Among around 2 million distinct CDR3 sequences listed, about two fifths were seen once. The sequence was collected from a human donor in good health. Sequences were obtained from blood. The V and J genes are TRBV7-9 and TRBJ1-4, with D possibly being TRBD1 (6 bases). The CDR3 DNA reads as TGTGCCAGCAGCTTCGGACCGGGACACGAAAAACTGTTTTTT. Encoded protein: CASSFGPGHEKLFF. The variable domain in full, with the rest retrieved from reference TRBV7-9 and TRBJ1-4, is DTGVSQNPRHKITKRGQNVTFRCDPISEHNRLYWYRQTLGQGPEFLTYFQNEAQLEKSRLLSDRFSAERPKGSFSTLEIQRTEQGDSAMYLCASSFGPGHEKLFFGSGTQLSVL.